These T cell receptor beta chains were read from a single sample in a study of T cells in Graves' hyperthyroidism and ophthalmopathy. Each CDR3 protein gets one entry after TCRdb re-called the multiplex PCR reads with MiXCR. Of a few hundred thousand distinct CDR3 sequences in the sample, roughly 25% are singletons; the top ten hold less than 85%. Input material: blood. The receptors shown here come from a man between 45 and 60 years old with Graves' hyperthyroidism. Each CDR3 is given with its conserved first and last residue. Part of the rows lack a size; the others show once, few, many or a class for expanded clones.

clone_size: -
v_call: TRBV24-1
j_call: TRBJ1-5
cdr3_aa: CATSDPGTVNQPQHF

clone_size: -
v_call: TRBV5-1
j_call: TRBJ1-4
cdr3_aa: CASAGQFNEKLFF

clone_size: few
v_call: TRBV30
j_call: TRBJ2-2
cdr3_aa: CAWSVVVNTGELFF

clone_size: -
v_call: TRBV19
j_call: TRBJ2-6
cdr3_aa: CATAGLPLSGANVLTF

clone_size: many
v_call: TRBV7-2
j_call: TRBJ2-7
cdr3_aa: CASSLEGSPYYEQYF

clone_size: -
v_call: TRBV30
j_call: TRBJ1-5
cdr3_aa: CAWSTPNQPQHF

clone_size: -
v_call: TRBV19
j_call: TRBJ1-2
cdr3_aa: CASSIITGLPNGYTF

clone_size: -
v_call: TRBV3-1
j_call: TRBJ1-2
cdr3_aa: CASSQDAGAGSGYTF

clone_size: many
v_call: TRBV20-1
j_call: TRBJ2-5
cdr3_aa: CSAGQETQYF

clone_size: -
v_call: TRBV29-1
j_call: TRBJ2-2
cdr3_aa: CSVPRVTSGRAELFF

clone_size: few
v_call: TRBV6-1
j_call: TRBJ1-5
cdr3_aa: CASNYKRNQPQHF

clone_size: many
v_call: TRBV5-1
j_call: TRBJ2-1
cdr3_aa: CASSGTHNEQFF

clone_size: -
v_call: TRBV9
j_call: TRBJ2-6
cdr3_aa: CASSVDVGSGANVLTF

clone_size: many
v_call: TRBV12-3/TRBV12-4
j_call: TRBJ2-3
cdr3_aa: CASSLDSGIEDTQYF

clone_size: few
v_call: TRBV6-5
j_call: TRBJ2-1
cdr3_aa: CASSYTGDLSYNEQFF

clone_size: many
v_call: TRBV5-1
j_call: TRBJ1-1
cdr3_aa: CASSLSRQNAEAFF

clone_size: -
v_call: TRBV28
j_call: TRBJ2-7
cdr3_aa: CASSLVPGQGLLHEQYF

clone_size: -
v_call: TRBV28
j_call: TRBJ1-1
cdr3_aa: CASLAGGTEAFF

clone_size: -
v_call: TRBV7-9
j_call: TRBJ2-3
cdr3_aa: CASGQERDTDTQYF

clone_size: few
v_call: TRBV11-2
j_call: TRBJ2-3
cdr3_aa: CASSLDPYTDTQYF

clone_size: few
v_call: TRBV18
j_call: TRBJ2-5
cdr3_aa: CASSPWTGENLETQYF

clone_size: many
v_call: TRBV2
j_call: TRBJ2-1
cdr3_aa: CASSRGRGQRHEQFF

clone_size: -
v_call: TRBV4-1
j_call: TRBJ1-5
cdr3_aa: CASRQTGRHQPQHF

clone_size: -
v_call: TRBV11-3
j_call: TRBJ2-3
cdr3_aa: CASSPPIYTDTQYF

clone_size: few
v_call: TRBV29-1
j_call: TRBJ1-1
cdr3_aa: CSVMGRGGFEEEAFF

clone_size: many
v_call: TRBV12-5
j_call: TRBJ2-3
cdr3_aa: CASGIPGQGAFTDTQYF

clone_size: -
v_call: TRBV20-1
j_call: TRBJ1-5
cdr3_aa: CSARGTVEREPQHF

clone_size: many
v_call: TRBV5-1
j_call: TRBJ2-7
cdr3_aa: CASSLSGNRYEQYF

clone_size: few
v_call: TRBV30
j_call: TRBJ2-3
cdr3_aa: CAWSVRFTDTQYF

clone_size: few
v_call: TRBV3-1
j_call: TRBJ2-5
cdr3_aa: CASSQEGTKYF